The 28 T cell receptor beta chains below all came from one sample that was sequenced in a study of blood T cell repertoires in COVID-19. Here immunoSEQ multiplex PCR was the method, and the copy in TCRdb shows in-frame clones only, minus some. Counted here are 140,000 to 150,000 clones, under 90% occurring once; the ten biggest clones make up around 45%. Sequences were obtained from peripheral blood. The receptors shown here come from a human donor in a cohort sampled during active COVID-19.

The chain employs TRBV5-1 and TRBJ1-2, with 8 bases identical to TRBD1. V lost 4 bases to trimming and J lost 2 bases; unmatched junction nucleotides: 4. The germline gives CDR1 SGHRS, CDR2 YFSETQ. The CDR3 is 14 amino acids. CDR3: CASSTRQGNYGYTF. The CDR3, as DNA: TGCGCCAGCAGCACCCGACAGGGGAACTATGGCTACACCTTC.

The chain combines TRBV6-2 or TRBV6-3 with TRBJ2-3, with D possibly being TRBD2 (6 bases). Germline lookup yields CDR1 MNHEY and CDR2 SVGEGT. The CDR3 contains 15 residues. The germline V and J ends were trimmed by 1 base and 2 bases, with 10 bases remaining between them. This chain's CDR3 is CASSYLGLFTDTQYF. Here the CDR3 DNA reads TGTGCCAGCAGTTACTTGGGACTTTTCACAGATACGCAGTATTTT.

This clone was found once. The chain employs TRBV7-2 and TRBJ2-3, with D possibly TRBD2 on 7 matching bases. Trimming removed 5 bases from V and 0 bases from J, with 15 bases in between. This CDR3 comprises 16 residues. The germline V gene encodes CDR1 SGHTA and CDR2 FQGNSA. The CDR3 DNA reads as TGTGCCAGCAGCGGGGGGGCGGGCACTAGCACAGATACGCAGTATTTT. Translation: CASSGGAGTSTDTQYF.

The chain combines TRBV7-9 with TRBJ1-2, with D hard to call. Germline V gives CDR1 SEHNR, CDR2 FQNEAQ (reference sequence). Trimming pared 6 bases from V and 6 bases from J, leaving 14 bases between. The CDR3 runs to 13 residues. This CDR3 is CASRRETSNGYTF. CDR3 nucleotides: TGTGCCAGCAGGAGGGAAACGAGCAATGGCTACACCTTC.

The CDR3 DNA sequence: TGTGCCACCAGCAGGGGAGGATGGTATAGCAATCAGCCCCAGCATTTT. It translates to CATSRGGWYSNQPQHF. The rearrangement links TRBV15 to TRBJ1-5, with D hard to call. The CDR3 is 16 amino acids. Germline V gene sequence: CDR1 LNHNV, CDR2 YYDKDF (reference sequence). V lost 3 bases, J lost 0 bases, and 12 bases lay in between.

The V call is TRBV19, the J call TRBJ1-2; 8 nucleotides match TRBD1. Trimming took 6 bases from V and 4 from J; bases not matched to a gene: 13. The CDR3 is 16 amino acids. Germline-derived CDR1 and CDR2 are LNHDA and SQIVND (reference sequence). CDR3 protein: CASSFRRDRRGYGYTF. CDR3 in DNA: TGTGCCAGTAGCTTCCGCCGGGACAGGAGGGGCTATGGCTACACCTTC. The whole variable domain, remainder taken from reference TRBV19 and TRBJ1-2, is DGGITQSPKYLFRKEGQNVTLSCEQNLNHDAMYWYRQDPGQGLRLIYYSQIVNDFQKGDIAEGYSVSREKKESFPLTVTSAQKNPTAFYLCASSFRRDRRGYGYTFGSGTRLTVV.

V gene TRBV7-2 combines with J gene TRBJ2-3; D may be TRBD2 (6 bases). The CDR3 consists of 11 residues. Germline assignment: CDR1 SGHTA and CDR2 FQGNSA. V gave up 3 bases and J gave up 8 bases, with 6 bases separating them. CDR3 in amino acids: CASSFGSTQYF. The CDR3 nucleotides read TGTGCCAGCAGCTTCGGGAGTACGCAGTATTTT.

The chain recombines TRBV7-2 with TRBJ2-2, with 7 positions matching TRBD1. Unmatched junction bases numbered 9, after V lost 5 bases and J lost 3 bases. The CDR3 has 16 residues. The germline V gene has CDR1 SGHTA and CDR2 FQGNSA. This CDR3 is CASSPQGGGYTGELFF. CDR3 coding DNA: TGTGCCAGCAGCCCTCAAGGGGGCGGATACACCGGGGAGCTGTTTTTT.

V is TRBV5-5 and J is TRBJ2-1, with 11 bases identical to TRBD2. V dropped 3 bases and J dropped 4; count of bases not matched to a gene: 6. Germline lookup yields CDR1 SGHKS and CDR2 YYEKEE (reference sequence). The CDR3 extends over 16 amino acids. CDR3 residues: CASSSHTSGSYNEQFF. CDR3 DNA sequence: TGTGCCAGCAGCTCCCACACTAGCGGGAGTTACAATGAGCAGTTCTTC.

This clone appeared once. J is TRBJ2-7 and V is TRBV7-9; 10 bases align to TRBD2. V lost 8 bases, J lost 3 bases, and 7 bases stayed unmatched. The CDR3 is made up of 14 amino acids. Per germline, CDR1 SEHNR and CDR2 FQNEAQ (reference sequence). CDR3 amino acids: CASQLAGVIYEQYF. CDR3 nucleotides: TGTGCCAGCCAGCTAGCGGGGGTGATCTACGAGCAGTACTTC.

This clone occurred once. The gene calls are TRBV7-9 and TRBJ2-2, with D tentatively TRBD1 (5 bases). The CDR3 loop spans 16 amino acids. The germline gives CDR1 SEHNR, CDR2 FQNEAQ (reference sequence). Trimming stripped 1 base from V and 7 bases from J, with 16 bases between. The CDR3 here is CASSLVSGYIDGELFF. CDR3 bases: TGTGCCAGCAGCTTAGTGTCAGGGTACATCGACGGGGAGCTGTTTTTT.

V and J are TRBV5-4 and TRBJ2-1; TRBD2 matches 12 bases. The junction had 5 bases not matched to a gene; V was cut back by 4 bases and J by 3 bases. Germline CDR1 and CDR2: SGHNT and YYREEE (reference sequence). This CDR3 has 16 amino acids. CDR3 in amino acids: CASSPTSGGNYNEQFF. The CDR3 DNA follows: TGTGCCAGCAGCCCAACTAGCGGGGGGAACTACAATGAGCAGTTCTTC. Looking up the rest from reference TRBV5-4 and TRBJ2-1 gives the full variable domain: ETGVTQSPTHLIKTRGQQVTLRCSSQSGHNTVSWYQQALGQGPQFIFQYYREEENGRGNFPPRFSGLQFPNYSSELNVNALELDDSALYLCASSPTSGGNYNEQFFGPGTRLTVL.

This clone was picked up many times. J is TRBJ2-3 and V is TRBV6-5; D call uncertain. The CDR3 extends over 14 amino acids. From germline, CDR1 is MNHEY and CDR2 SVGAGI. Trimming removed 4 bases at V and 4 bases at J, with 12 bases between. CDR3 loop: CASSFGQNADTQYF. The DNA of the CDR3 is TGTGCCAGCAGTTTTGGGCAAAACGCAGATACGCAGTATTTT.

The rearrangement joins TRBV18 to TRBJ1-1, with D uncertain. The V gene lost 6 bases and the J gene lost 0 bases, with 11 bases spanning the gap. The CDR3 runs 14 residues. Germline assignment: CDR1 KGHSH and CDR2 LQKENI. In DNA, the CDR3 is TGTGCCAGCTCCTTGACATACCTGAACACTGAAGCTTTCTTT. Amino acids: CASSLTYLNTEAFF.

This clone appeared a single time. V is TRBV9 and J is TRBJ1-1; D call uncertain. Deletions cut 0 bases from V and 1 base from J, with 10 bases between. The CDR3 covers 15 residues. Germline loops: CDR1 SGDLS, CDR2 YYNGEE. CDR3 protein: CASSVATFTNTEAFF. The CDR3 nucleotides read TGTGCCAGCAGCGTAGCTACGTTCACGAACACTGAAGCTTTCTTT.

CDR3 sequence: CASSPVEYQETQYF. CDR3 sequence (DNA): TGTGCCAGCAGCCCCGTGGAGTACCAAGAGACCCAGTACTTC. V and J are TRBV11-2 and TRBJ2-5; D gene unclear. Germline lookup yields CDR1 SGHAT and CDR2 FQNNGV. The CDR3 runs 14 residues. The V end was cut by 5 bases, the J end by 0 bases, with 10 bases between.

This chain links TRBV30 with TRBJ2-1; D might be TRBD2 (6 bases). Germline loops: CDR1 GTSNPN, CDR2 SVGIG (reference sequence). The CDR3 sequence is 12 residues long. Between the trimmed V and J ends, which lost 2 bases and 7 bases, there was a span of 9 bases. The chain's CDR3 is CAWSRSGNEQFF. The CDR3 DNA reads as TGTGCCTGGAGTCGTAGCGGAAATGAGCAGTTCTTC. The variable domain in full, with the rest retrieved from reference TRBV30 and TRBJ2-1, is SQTIHQWPATLVQPVGSPLSLECTVEGTSNPNLYWYRQAAGRGLQLLFYSVGIGQISSEVPQNLSASRPQDRQFILSSKKLLLSDSGFYLCAWSRSGNEQFFGPGTRLTVL.

The rearrangement joins TRBV2 to TRBJ1-3; D not resolved. CDR3 length: 12 amino acids. V lost 4 bases and J 2 bases, leaving 3 bases between the germline ends. From germline, CDR1 is SNHLY and CDR2 FYNNEI. Here the CDR3 reads CASSATGNTIYF. The CDR3 DNA follows: TGTGCCAGCAGTGCAACTGGAAACACCATATATTTT. The complete variable domain, with remaining parts taken from reference TRBV2 and TRBJ1-3, reads EPEVTQTPSHQVTQMGQEVILRCVPISNHLYFYWYRQILGQKVEFLVSFYNNEISEKSEIFDDQFSVERPDGSNFTLKIRSTKLEDSAMYFCASSATGNTIYFGEGSWLTVV.

The chain recombines TRBV29-1 with TRBJ1-2, with TRBD1 matching 7 bases. Germline V gene lookup returns CDR1 SQVTM and CDR2 ANQGSEA. The CDR3 contains 10 residues. V was clipped by 7 bases and J by 6 bases; unmatched bases: 2. The CDR3 protein is CSADRDGYTF. The CDR3 DNA follows: TGCAGCGCTGACAGGGATGGCTACACCTTC.

V usage is TRBV5-1 and J usage is TRBJ2-5; perhaps TRBD1 as D (6 bases). With 2 bases removed from V and 5 bases from J, the gap between germline ends came to 13 bases. Germline V gives CDR1 SGHRS, CDR2 YFSETQ. The CDR3 runs to 14 residues. This CDR3 is CASSFGQMRETQYF. The CDR3 DNA sequence: TGCGCCAGCAGCTTCGGACAGATGCGGGAGACCCAGTACTTC.

The genes are TRBV3-1 (or the pseudogene TRBV3-2) and TRBJ2-1; D might be TRBD2 (6 bases). The germline V gene encodes CDR1 LGHDT and CDR2 YNNKEL (reference sequence). V dropped 0 bases and J dropped 8 bases, with 14 bases sitting between them. The CDR3 sequence is 15 residues long. In DNA, the CDR3 is TGTGCCAGCAGCCAAGATGGTACTAGCTCGCATGAGCAGTTCTTC. Amino acid sequence: CASSQDGTSSHEQFF.

J is TRBJ1-4 and V is TRBV5-5, with 9 bases fitting TRBD1. The CDR3 length is 14 residues. CDR1 and CDR2 from the germline V gene are SGHKS and YYEKEE (reference sequence). With V trimmed by 3 bases and J by 7 bases, 4 bases remained unmatched. The CDR3: CASSSGQGGEKLFF. CDR3 DNA: TGTGCCAGCAGCTCGGGACAGGGTGGTGAAAAACTGTTTTTT.

The chain uses TRBV6-5 and TRBJ2-2, with a tentative D call TRBD2 (6 bases). V lost 6 bases, J lost 3 bases, and 14 bases lay in between. Germline CDR1 MNHEY, CDR2 SVGAGI. CDR3 size: 15 residues. The CDR3 DNA reads as TGTGCCAGCAGGGCTGGGGGGATTGACACCGGGGAGCTGTTTTTT. Translation: CASRAGGIDTGELFF.

This clone appeared a single time. V usage is TRBV12-5 and J usage is TRBJ1-3, with D possibly TRBD1 on 5 matching bases. The CDR3 contains 14 residues. Trimming cost V 6 bases and J 0 bases, with 9 bases left between them. CDR1 and CDR2 from the germline V gene are LGHNT and FRNRAP. CDR3: CASGRGISGNTIYF. The CDR3 DNA sequence: TGTGCTAGTGGCCGGGGGATCTCTGGAAACACCATATATTTT.

The rearrangement links TRBV5-4 to TRBJ2-2; D call uncertain. V dropped 0 bases and J dropped 2 bases, with 5 bases sitting between them. Per the germline V gene, CDR1 is SGHNT and CDR2 is YYREEE (reference sequence). This CDR3 spans 14 amino acids. The CDR3 is CASSLGRNTGELFF. The CDR3 bases are TGTGCCAGCAGCTTGGGTAGAAACACCGGGGAGCTGTTTTTT.

The chain recombines TRBV6-1 with TRBJ1-5; a weak D match, TRBD1 (5 bases). CDR3 size: 15 residues. V lost 0 bases, J lost 1 base, and 7 bases lay in between. The V gene's germline CDR1 is MNHNS and CDR2 SASEGT. Written as DNA, the CDR3 is TGTGCCAGCAGTGAAGCTCAGGGAAGCAATCAGCCCCAGCATTTT. This translates into CASSEAQGSNQPQHF.

The genes are TRBV12-3 or TRBV12-4 and TRBJ1-5; D is uncertain. CDR3 length: 13 amino acids. The ends were cut back, 3 bases at V and 7 bases at J, with 10 bases in the middle. In nucleotides, the CDR3 is TGTGCCAGCAGTTTTCGGAGCGGGCAGCCCCAGCATTTT. This translates into CASSFRSGQPQHF.

This chain links TRBV7-9 with TRBJ1-2; the match to TRBD1 covers 8 bases. Germline V gives CDR1 SEHNR, CDR2 FQNEAQ (reference sequence). This CDR3 is 16 amino acids long. Trimming removed 5 bases from V and 0 bases from J; junction bases left unmatched: 8. CDR3 protein: CASSTRTGLANYGYTF. The DNA for the CDR3 is TGTGCCAGCAGCACACGGACAGGGTTGGCTAACTATGGCTACACCTTC.